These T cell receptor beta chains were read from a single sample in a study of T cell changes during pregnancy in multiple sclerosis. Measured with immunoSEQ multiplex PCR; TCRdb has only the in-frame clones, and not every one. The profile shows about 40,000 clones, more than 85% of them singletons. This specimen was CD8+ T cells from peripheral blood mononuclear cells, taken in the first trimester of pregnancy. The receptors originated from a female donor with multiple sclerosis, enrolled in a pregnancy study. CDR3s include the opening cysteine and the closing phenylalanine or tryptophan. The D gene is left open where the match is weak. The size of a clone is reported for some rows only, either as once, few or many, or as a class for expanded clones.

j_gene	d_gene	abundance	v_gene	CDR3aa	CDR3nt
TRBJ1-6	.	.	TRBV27	CAARRGGGISPLHF	TGTGCCGCAAGGAGAGGAGGTGGAATTTCACCCCTCCACTTT
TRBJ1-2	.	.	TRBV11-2	CASSSKDLGGHLGITF	TGTGCCAGCAGCTCCAAAGACCTAGGGGGACACTTAGGGATCACCTTC
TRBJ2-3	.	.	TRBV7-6	CASTSPGGTSTDTQYF	TGTGCCAGCACCTCCCCCGGGGGTACAAGCACAGATACGCAGTATTTT
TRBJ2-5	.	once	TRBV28	CASSLFAYPQETQYF	TGTGCCAGCAGTTTATTTGCCTACCCCCAAGAGACCCAGTACTTC
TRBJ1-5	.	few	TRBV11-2	CASSLESQANQPQHF	TGTGCCAGCAGCTTAGAGAGCCAGGCCAATCAGCCCCAGCATTTT
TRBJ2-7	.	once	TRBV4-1	CASSQGDGQYEQYF	TGCGCCAGCAGCCAAGGTGACGGACAATACGAGCAGTACTTC
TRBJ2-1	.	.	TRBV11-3	CASSLTGTNEQFF	TGTGCCAGCAGCTTAACAGGGACAAATGAGCAGTTCTTC
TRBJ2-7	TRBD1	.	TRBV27	CASSFPGGEQYF	TGTGCCAGCAGTTTCCCAGGGGGAGAGCAGTACTTC
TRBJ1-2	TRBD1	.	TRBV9	CASRATGNYGGYTF	TGTGCCAGCAGGGCGACAGGGAACTATGGAGGCTACACCTTC
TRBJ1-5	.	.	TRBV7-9	CASSSEGPQHF	TGTGCCAGCAGCTCTGAGGGGCCCCAGCATTTT
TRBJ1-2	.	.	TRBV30	CAWISLWSYGYTF	TGTGCCTGGATATCCCTGTGGAGCTATGGCTACACCTTC
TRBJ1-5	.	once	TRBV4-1	CASSPRLSQPQHF	TGCGCCAGCAGCCCCCGACTGTCACAGCCCCAGCATTTT
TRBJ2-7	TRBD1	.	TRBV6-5	CASSDRGYEQYF	TGTGCCAGCAGCGACAGGGGATACGAGCAGTACTTC